The 12 T cell receptor beta chains listed next were all sequenced from one sample in a study of cytomegalovirus exposure and HLA in healthy donors. PCR employed 60 Vbeta and 13 Jbeta primers. Sequencing was performed with immunoSEQ multiplex PCR; in TCRdb, only in-frame clones are kept and a portion is missing. This table has some 200,000 clones, roughly 73% appearing once. Sequenced sample: PBMCs. These receptors came from a woman in her thirties in good health and CMV-seronegative.

The V call is TRBV11-3, the J call TRBJ2-1; 10 bases line up with TRBD2. V dropped 3 bases and J dropped 9; count of bases not matched to a gene: 5. The CDR3 is 14 amino acids. CDR1 and CDR2 (germline): SGHNT, YENEEA. The CDR3 sequence: CASSLSGRAGEQFF. The CDR3 DNA is TGTGCCAGCAGCTTGAGCGGGAGGGCGGGTGAGCAGTTCTTC. The full variable domain, its missing parts supplied by reference TRBV11-3 and TRBJ2-1, is EAGVVQSPRYKIIEKKQPVAFWCNPISGHNTLYWYLQNLGQGPELLIRYENEEAVDDSQLPKDRFSAERLKGVDSTLKIQPAELGDSAVYLCASSLSGRAGEQFFGPGTRLTVL.

The chain has TRBV5-5 and TRBJ1-5; possibly TRBD1 for D (6 bases). The CDR3 has 15 residues. Trimming left V 2 bases short and J 4 bases short, with 13 bases between. CDR1 and CDR2 from the germline V gene are SGHKS and YYEKEE (reference sequence). CDR3 DNA: TGTGCCAGCAGCTTTTTCCCAGGGGCTAATCAGCCCCAGCATTTT. This translates into CASSFFPGANQPQHF.

The chain combines TRBV7-3 with TRBJ2-1; D remains unclear. This CDR3 contains 13 residues. Germline V gene sequence: CDR1 SGHTA, CDR2 FQGTGA. Trimming pared 6 bases from V and 5 bases from J, leaving 11 bases between. CDR3 sequence (DNA): TGTGCCAGCAGTTTCCAACTCGACAATGAGCAGTTCTTC. Its translation: CASSFQLDNEQFF.

The V gene is TRBV18, the J gene TRBJ2-3; no definite D call. This CDR3 region has 14 residues. V was cut by 5 bases and J by 5 bases, with 14 bases left in between. CDR1 and CDR2 (germline): KGHSH, LQKENI. In DNA form, the CDR3 reads TGTGCCAGCTCAGGGCCCCCCCGTGTAGATACGCAGTATTTT. Protein: CASSGPPRVDTQYF.

This clone was detected only a few times. The chain recombines TRBV28 with TRBJ2-7; 8 nucleotides match TRBD1. Germline-derived CDR1 and CDR2 are MDHEN and SYDVKM. The CDR3 has 15 residues. J was trimmed by 3 bases and V by 6 bases; bases with no gene match: 10. The CDR3 sequence: CASSQAGGPNYEQYF. For the CDR3, the DNA is TGTGCCAGCAGCCAGGCAGGGGGCCCTAACTACGAGCAGTACTTC.

J is TRBJ2-7 and V is TRBV27; D is unresolved. The CDR3 is made up of 15 amino acids. CDR1 and CDR2 (germline): MNHEY, SMNVEV (reference sequence). V lost 5 bases to trimming and J lost 2 bases, with 16 bases between them. DNA for the CDR3: TGTGCCAGCAGTGTCTCCCGAGGCGGAACCTACGAGCAGTACTTC. Its translation: CASSVSRGGTYEQYF.

This clone was detected a few times. This chain links TRBV7-9 with TRBJ1-5; the D gene is possibly TRBD1 (5 bases). V was clipped by 5 bases and J by 9 bases, with 11 bases between them. Germline-derived CDR1 and CDR2 are SEHNR and FQNEAQ (reference sequence). This CDR3 is 12 amino acids long. CDR3 region: CASSEGRRPQHF. The CDR3 DNA sequence: TGTGCCAGCAGCGAGGGGAGGAGGCCCCAGCATTTT.

The genes are TRBV6-5 and TRBJ2-1, with 10 bases aligning to TRBD2. This CDR3 comprises 15 residues. Germline V gene lookup returns CDR1 MNHEY and CDR2 SVGAGI. V shed 6 bases, J shed 5 bases, and the junction held 7 bases outside the gene matches. CDR3 nucleotides: TGTGCCAGCAGCCCTAGCGGGGGCCCTAACAATGAGCAGTTCTTC. This translates into CASSPSGGPNNEQFF.

This chain links TRBV18 with TRBJ2-7, with 9 bases aligning to TRBD1. Germline V lookup: CDR1 KGHSH, CDR2 LQKENI. This CDR3 comprises 16 residues. V gave up 2 bases and J gave up 1 base; unmatched junction bases: 6. As DNA, the CDR3 is TGTGCCAGCTCACCAAAAGGACAGGGGCCATCCTACGAGCAGTACTTC. Translating gives CASSPKGQGPSYEQYF.

This clone was counted between two and nine times. The chain combines TRBV6-1 with TRBJ1-1; D is possibly TRBD1 (5 bases). The CDR3 runs 14 residues. Per germline, CDR1 MNHNS and CDR2 SASEGT. V gave up 3 bases and J gave up 3 bases, with 11 bases separating them. The CDR3 sequence: CASSDWGEDTEAFF. CDR3 coding DNA: TGTGCCAGCAGTGATTGGGGGGAGGACACTGAAGCTTTCTTT.

As to this clone: The same CDR3 also results from other DNA sequences found in this sample. This chain uses TRBV7-9 with TRBJ2-3, with 15 nucleotides matching TRBD2. The CDR3 has 15 residues. Germline-derived CDR1 and CDR2 are SEHNR and FQNEAQ (reference sequence). V was clipped by 5 bases and J by 6 bases; unmatched bases: 3. CDR3 nucleotides: TGTGCCAGCAGCCCCGGACTAGCGGGAGGGGATACGCAGTATTTT. Amino acids: CASSPGLAGGDTQYF.

This clone was detected a few times. The chain joins TRBV4-2 to TRBJ2-3, with 8 bases aligning to TRBD2. This CDR3 contains 16 residues. Germline CDR1 reads LGHNA; CDR2 reads YNFKEQ. The V and J ends lost 1 base and 0 bases, in that order; junction bases with no gene match: 3. CDR3 nucleotide sequence: TGTGCCAGCAGCCAAGTGGGCGGGGGGAGCACAGATACGCAGTATTTT. Translation gives CASSQVGGGSTDTQYF.